This entry features one TCR beta chain sequence. This record belongs to a study of blood T cell repertoires in COVID-19. Living in 24 US areas, the participants were between roughly 18 and 95 years of age. Grouping used clinical history reported by participants in a survey and questionnaire. A case of COVID-19 had been met by exposed participants within 2 weeks before study entry. Losses at the gene ends were 3 bases for V and 5 bases for J; bases not matched to a gene: 9. The CDR3 contains 16 residues. CDR1 is LNHDA and CDR2 is SQIVND in the germline V gene (reference sequence). Clones were sequenced by immunoSEQ multiplex PCR, and TCRdb holds only the in-frame ones, with some missing. The data contain fewer than 250,000 clones, roughly 84% of them seen just once; the ten biggest clones take up more than 3%.

The chain employs TRBV19 and TRBJ2-1; 8 nucleotides line up with TRBD1. This TCR was sampled from a woman aged 25 to 39 who had been exposed to COVID-19. Source material: PBMCs or T cells enriched from blood (not recorded which). The CDR3: CASSIGGTGSNNEQFF. The CDR3 DNA reads as TGTGCCAGTAGTATTGGTGGGACAGGATCCAACAATGAGCAGTTCTTC.